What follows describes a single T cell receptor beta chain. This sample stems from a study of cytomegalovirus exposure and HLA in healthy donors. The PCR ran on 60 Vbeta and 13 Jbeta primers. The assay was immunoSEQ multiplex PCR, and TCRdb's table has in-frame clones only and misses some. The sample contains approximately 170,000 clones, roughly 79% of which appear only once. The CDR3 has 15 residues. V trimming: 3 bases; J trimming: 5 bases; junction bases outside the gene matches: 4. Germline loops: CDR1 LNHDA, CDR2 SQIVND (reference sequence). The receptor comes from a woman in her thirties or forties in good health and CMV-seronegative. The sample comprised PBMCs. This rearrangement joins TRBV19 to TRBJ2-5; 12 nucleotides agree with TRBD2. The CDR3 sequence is CASSIRTSGKETQYF. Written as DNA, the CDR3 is TGTGCCAGTAGTATCCGGACTAGCGGGAAGGAGACCCAGTACTTC. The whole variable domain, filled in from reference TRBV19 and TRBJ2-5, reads DGGITQSPKYLFRKEGQNVTLSCEQNLNHDAMYWYRQDPGQGLRLIYYSQIVNDFQKGDIAEGYSVSREKKESFPLTVTSAQKNPTAFYLCASSIRTSGKETQYFGPGTRLLVL.